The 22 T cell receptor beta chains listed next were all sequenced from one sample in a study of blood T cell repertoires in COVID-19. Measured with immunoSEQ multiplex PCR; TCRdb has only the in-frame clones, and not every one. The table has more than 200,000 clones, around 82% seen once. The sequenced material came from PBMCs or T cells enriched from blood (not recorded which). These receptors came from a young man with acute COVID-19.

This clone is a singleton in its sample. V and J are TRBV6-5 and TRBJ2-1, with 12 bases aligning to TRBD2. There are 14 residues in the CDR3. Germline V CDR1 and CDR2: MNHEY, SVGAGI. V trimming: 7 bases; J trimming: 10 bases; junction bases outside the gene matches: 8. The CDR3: CASNLAGGPWEQFF. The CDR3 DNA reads TGTGCCAGCAATCTAGCGGGGGGGCCATGGGAGCAGTTCTTC.

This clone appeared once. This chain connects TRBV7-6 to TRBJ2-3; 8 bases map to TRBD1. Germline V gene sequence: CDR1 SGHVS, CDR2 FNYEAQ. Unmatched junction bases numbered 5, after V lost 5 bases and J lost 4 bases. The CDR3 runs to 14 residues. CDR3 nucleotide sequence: TGTGCCAGCAGCATCGGACAGGGAGCAGATACGCAGTATTTT. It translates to CASSIGQGADTQYF.

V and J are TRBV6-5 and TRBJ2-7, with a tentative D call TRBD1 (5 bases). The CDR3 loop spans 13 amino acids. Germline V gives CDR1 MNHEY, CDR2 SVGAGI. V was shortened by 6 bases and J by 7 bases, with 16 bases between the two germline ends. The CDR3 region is CASRRGGPGEQYF. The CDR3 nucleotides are TGTGCCAGCAGAAGGGGCGGCCCCGGGGAGCAGTACTTC.

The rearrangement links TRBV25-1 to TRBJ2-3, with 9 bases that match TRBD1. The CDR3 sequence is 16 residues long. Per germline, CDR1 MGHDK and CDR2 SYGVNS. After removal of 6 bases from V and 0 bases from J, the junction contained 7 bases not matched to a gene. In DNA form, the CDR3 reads TGTGCCAGCAGCCCGGACAGGGGACGAAGCACAGATACGCAGTATTTT. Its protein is CASSPDRGRSTDTQYF. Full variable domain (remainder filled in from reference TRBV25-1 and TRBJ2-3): EADIYQTPRYLVIGTGKKITLECSQTMGHDKMYWYQQDPGMELHLIHYSYGVNSTEKGDLSSESTVSRIRTEHFPLTLESARPSHTSQYLCASSPDRGRSTDTQYFGPGTRLTVL.

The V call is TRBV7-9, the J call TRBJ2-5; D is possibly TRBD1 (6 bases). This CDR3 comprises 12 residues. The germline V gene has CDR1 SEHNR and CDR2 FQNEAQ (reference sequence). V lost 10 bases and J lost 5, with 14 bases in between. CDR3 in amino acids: CATQGTPETQYF. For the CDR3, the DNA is TGTGCCACCCAGGGGACGCCGGAGACCCAGTACTTC.

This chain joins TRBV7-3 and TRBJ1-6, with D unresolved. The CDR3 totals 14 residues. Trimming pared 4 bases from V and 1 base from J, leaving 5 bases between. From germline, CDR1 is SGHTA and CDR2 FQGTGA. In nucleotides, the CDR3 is TGTGCCAGCAGCTCGGGGTCCTATAATTCACCCCTCCACTTT. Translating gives CASSSGSYNSPLHF.

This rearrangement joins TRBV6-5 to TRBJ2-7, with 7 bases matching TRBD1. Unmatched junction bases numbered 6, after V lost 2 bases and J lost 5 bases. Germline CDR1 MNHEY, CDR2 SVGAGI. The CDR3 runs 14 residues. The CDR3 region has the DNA TGTGCCAGCAGTTACCTTGGGCAGGGGGACGAGCAGTACTTC. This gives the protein CASSYLGQGDEQYF.

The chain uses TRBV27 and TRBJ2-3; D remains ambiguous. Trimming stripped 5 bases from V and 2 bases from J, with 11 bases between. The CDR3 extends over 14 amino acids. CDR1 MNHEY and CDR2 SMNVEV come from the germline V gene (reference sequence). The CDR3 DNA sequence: TGTGCCAGCAGTCACCCGAGTTACACAGATACGCAGTATTTT. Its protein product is CASSHPSYTDTQYF.

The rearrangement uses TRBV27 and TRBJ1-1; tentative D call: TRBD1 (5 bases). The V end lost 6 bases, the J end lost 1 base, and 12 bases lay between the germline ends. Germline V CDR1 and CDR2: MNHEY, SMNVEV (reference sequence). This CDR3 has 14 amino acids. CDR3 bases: TGTGCCAGCAGGGAGAGGAGGGGGAACACTGAAGCTTTCTTT. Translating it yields CASRERRGNTEAFF.

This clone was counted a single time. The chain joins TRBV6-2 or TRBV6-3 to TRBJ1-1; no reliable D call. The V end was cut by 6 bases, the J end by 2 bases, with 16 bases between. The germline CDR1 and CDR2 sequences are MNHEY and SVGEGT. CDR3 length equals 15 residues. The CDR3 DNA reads TGTGCCAGCAGCCCTAGGAGTATCGGCAACACTGAAGCTTTCTTT. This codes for CASSPRSIGNTEAFF.

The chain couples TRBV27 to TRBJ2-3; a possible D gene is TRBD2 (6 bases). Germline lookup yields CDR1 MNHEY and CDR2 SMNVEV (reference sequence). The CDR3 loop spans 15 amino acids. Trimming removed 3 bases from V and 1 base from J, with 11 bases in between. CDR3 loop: CASSLGGARTDTQYF. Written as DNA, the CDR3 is TGTGCCAGCAGTTTGGGCGGGGCCCGCACAGATACGCAGTATTTT.

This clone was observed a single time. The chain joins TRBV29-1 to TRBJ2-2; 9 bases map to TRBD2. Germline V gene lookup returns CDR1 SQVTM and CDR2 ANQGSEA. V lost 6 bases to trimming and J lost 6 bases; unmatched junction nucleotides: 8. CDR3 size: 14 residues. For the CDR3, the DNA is TGCAGCGTCACGGGGACTAGCCCCCCCGGGGAGCTGTTTTTT. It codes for CSVTGTSPPGELFF.

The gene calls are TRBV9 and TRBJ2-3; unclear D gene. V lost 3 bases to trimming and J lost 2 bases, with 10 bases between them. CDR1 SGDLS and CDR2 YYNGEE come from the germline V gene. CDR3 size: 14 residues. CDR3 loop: CASSGGRSTDTQYF. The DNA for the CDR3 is TGTGCCAGCAGCGGAGGCAGATCCACAGATACGCAGTATTTT.

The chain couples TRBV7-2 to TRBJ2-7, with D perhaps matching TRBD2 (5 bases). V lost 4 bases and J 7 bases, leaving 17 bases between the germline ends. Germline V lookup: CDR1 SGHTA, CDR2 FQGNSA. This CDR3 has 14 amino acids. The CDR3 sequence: CASSSGVIPREQYF. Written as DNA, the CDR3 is TGTGCCAGCAGCTCCGGGGTTATCCCTCGGGAGCAGTACTTC.

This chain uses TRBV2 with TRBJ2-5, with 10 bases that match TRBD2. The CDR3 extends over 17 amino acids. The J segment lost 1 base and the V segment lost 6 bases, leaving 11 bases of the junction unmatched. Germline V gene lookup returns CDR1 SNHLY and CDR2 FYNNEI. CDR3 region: CASSSGLAVTPQETQYF. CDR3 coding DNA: TGTGCCAGCAGCTCCGGACTAGCGGTTACCCCCCAAGAGACCCAGTACTTC.

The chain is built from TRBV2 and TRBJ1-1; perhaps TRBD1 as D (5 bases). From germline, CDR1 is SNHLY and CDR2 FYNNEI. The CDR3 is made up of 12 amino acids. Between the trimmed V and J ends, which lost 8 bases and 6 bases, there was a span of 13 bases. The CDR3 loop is CASSREAAEAFF. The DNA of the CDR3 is TGTGCCAGCTCCAGGGAGGCGGCTGAAGCTTTCTTT.

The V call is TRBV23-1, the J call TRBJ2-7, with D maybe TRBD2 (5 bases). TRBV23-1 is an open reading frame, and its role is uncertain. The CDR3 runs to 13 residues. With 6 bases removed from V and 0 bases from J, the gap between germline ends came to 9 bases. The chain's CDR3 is CASRIRGSYEQYF. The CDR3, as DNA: TGCGCCAGCAGAATACGGGGCTCCTACGAGCAGTACTTC.

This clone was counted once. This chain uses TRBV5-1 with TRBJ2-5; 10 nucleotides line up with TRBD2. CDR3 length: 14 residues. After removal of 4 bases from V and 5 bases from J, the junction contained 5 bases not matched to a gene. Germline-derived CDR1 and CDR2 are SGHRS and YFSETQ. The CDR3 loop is CASSQQTSGETQYF. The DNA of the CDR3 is TGCGCCAGCAGCCAGCAGACTAGCGGGGAGACCCAGTACTTC.

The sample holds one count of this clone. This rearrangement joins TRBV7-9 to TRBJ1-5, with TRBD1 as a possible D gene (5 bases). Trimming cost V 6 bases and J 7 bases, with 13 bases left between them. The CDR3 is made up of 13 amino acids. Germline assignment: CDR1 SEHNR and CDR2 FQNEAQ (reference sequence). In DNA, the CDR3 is TGTGCCAGCAGACGGGGGTTGGGGCAGCCCCAGCATTTT. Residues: CASRRGLGQPQHF.

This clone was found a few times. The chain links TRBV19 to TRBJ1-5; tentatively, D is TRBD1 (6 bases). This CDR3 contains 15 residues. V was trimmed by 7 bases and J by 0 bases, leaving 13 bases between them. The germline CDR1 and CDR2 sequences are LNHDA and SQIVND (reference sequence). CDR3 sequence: CASITDRNSNQPQHF. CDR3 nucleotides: TGTGCCAGTATCACCGACAGGAATAGCAATCAGCCCCAGCATTTT.

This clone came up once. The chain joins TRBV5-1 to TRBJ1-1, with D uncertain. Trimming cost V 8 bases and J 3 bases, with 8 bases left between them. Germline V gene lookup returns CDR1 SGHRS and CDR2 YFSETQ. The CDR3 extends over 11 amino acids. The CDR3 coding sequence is TGCGCCAGTAAGAGATACACTGAAGCTTTCTTT. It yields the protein CASKRYTEAFF.

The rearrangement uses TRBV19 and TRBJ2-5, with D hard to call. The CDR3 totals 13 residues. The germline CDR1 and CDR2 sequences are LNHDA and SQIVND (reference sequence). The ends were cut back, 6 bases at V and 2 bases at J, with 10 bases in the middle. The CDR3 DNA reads TGTGCCAGTAGGGATGACTGGCAAGAGACCCAGTACTTC. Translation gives CASRDDWQETQYF.